Below, 30 T cell receptor beta chains from the same sample are listed, as sequenced in a study of blood T cell repertoires in COVID-19. Measured with immunoSEQ multiplex PCR; TCRdb has only the in-frame clones, and not every one. The sample has approximately 290,000 clones; around 89% are singletons. The sample taken for sequencing was PBMCs or T cells enriched from blood (not recorded which). The source of these receptors is a woman aged 18 to 35 with acute COVID-19.

The chain joins TRBV5-8 to TRBJ1-2; 10 bases match TRBD1. The CDR3 loop spans 15 amino acids. Germline values: CDR1 SGHTS, CDR2 YDEGEE. V lost 4 bases and J lost 7; bases outside the gene matches: 10. CDR3 in DNA: TGTGCCAGCAGCCCCCGACAGGGGGCGTGGGGTGGCTACACCTTC. It translates to CASSPRQGAWGGYTF.

This chain joins TRBV9 and TRBJ2-3, with 9 bases identical to TRBD1. J was trimmed by 4 bases and V by 2 bases; bases with no gene match: 5. The CDR3 has 15 amino acids. Looked up from germline, CDR1 is SGDLS and CDR2 is YYNGEE. This CDR3 reads CASSVRQGVSDTQYF. For the CDR3, the DNA is TGTGCCAGCAGCGTCCGACAGGGGGTTTCAGATACGCAGTATTTT.

The chain recombines TRBV5-6 with TRBJ1-4, with D uncertain. Trimming removed 4 bases at V and 7 bases at J, with 11 bases between. This CDR3 comprises 13 residues. Germline CDR1 reads SGHDT; CDR2 reads YYEEEE. For the CDR3, the DNA is TGTGCCAGCAGCCGCACCTCAGGTGAAAAACTGTTTTTT. Protein: CASSRTSGEKLFF.

The gene calls are TRBV7-2 and TRBJ2-7, with a possible D match to TRBD2 (5 bases). CDR1 and CDR2 from the germline V gene are SGHTA and FQGNSA. Trimming removed 0 bases at V and 4 bases at J, with 13 bases between. CDR3 length equals 15 residues. CDR3 sequence reads: CASSLAWASGYEQYF. Written as DNA, the CDR3 is TGTGCCAGCAGCTTAGCGTGGGCCTCGGGGTACGAGCAGTACTTC.

This clone showed up just once. The chain has TRBV3-1 (or the pseudogene TRBV3-2) and TRBJ2-5; maybe TRBD2 (5 bases). The CDR3 is 15 amino acids. Germline V CDR1 and CDR2: LGHDT, YNNKEL (reference sequence). V gave up 6 bases and J gave up 2 bases, with 16 bases separating them. In DNA form, the CDR3 reads TGTGCCAGCAGTCCCCCAAGCGGCCCACAAGAGACCCAGTACTTC. Translated, it gives CASSPPSGPQETQYF.

V usage is TRBV19 and J usage is TRBJ2-5, with 14 bases lining up with TRBD2. With 5 bases clipped from V and 4 bases from J, the junction kept 3 bases outside the gene matches. Germline V gene data show CDR1 as LNHDA and CDR2 as SQIVND (reference sequence). The CDR3 consists of 15 residues. The CDR3 protein is CASSATSGRAETQYF. The CDR3, as DNA: TGTGCCAGTAGTGCGACTAGCGGGAGGGCAGAGACCCAGTACTTC.

The chain uses TRBV5-1 and TRBJ2-1, with a possible D match to TRBD1 (5 bases). This CDR3 has 15 amino acids. CDR1 and CDR2 (germline): SGHRS, YFSETQ. V was clipped by 0 bases and J by 8 bases, with 15 bases between them. CDR3 DNA sequence: TGCGCCAGCAGCTTGGGACAGTCGACACGCGATGAGCAGTTCTTC. This encodes CASSLGQSTRDEQFF.

This clone is a singleton in its sample. The chain joins TRBV4-1 to TRBJ2-7; the match to TRBD1 covers 7 bases. CDR3 size: 16 residues. Germline V gene lookup returns CDR1 MGHRA and CDR2 YSYEKL. Germline trimming cut 1 base from V and 0 bases from J; bases unmatched to any gene: 6. CDR3 protein: CASSQASDRISYEQYF. The CDR3 nucleotides read TGCGCCAGCAGCCAAGCATCGGACAGGATCTCCTACGAGCAGTACTTC.

The V call is TRBV7-9, the J call TRBJ2-7; D is perhaps TRBD1 (5 bases). The CDR3 is made up of 13 amino acids. From germline, CDR1 is SEHNR and CDR2 FQNEAQ (reference sequence). Trimming removed 4 bases from V and 3 bases from J, with 10 bases in between. The CDR3 coding sequence is TGTGCCAGCAGCTCCGACACAGGCTACGAGCAGTACTTC. Amino acid sequence: CASSSDTGYEQYF.

The rearrangement links TRBV28 to TRBJ1-1; 9 bases are a match to TRBD1. The CDR3 totals 14 residues. Germline lookup yields CDR1 MDHEN and CDR2 SYDVKM. Trimming removed 5 bases from V and 5 bases from J; junction bases left unmatched: 6. As DNA, the CDR3 is TGTGCCAGCAGTCCACAGGGGGCGCGGACTGAAGCTTTCTTT. Amino acids: CASSPQGARTEAFF. Supplemented by reference TRBV28 and TRBJ1-1, the full variable domain reads DVKVTQSSRYLVKRTGEKVFLECVQDMDHENMFWYRQDPGLGLRLIYFSYDVKMKEKGDIPEGYSVSREKKERFSLILESASTNQTSMYLCASSPQGARTEAFFGQGTRLTVV.

The chain combines TRBV28 with TRBJ2-2; D is possibly TRBD1 (5 bases). Looked up from germline, CDR1 is MDHEN and CDR2 is SYDVKM. Trimming stripped 3 bases from V and 5 bases from J, with 13 bases between. The CDR3 sequence is 15 residues long. CDR3: CASSFLRKGTGELFF. The CDR3 DNA follows: TGTGCCAGCAGTTTTCTTCGGAAGGGGACCGGGGAGCTGTTTTTT.

The V gene is TRBV27, the J gene TRBJ2-7; TRBD1 matches 10 bases. The germline V gene encodes CDR1 MNHEY and CDR2 SMNVEV (reference sequence). Germline trimming cut 4 bases from V and 7 bases from J; bases unmatched to any gene: 16. This CDR3 has 17 residues. The CDR3 sequence is CASSSPTRQGARGEQYF. DNA for the CDR3: TGTGCCAGCAGTTCCCCTACAAGACAGGGGGCTCGAGGGGAGCAGTACTTC.

The V and J genes are TRBV5-1 and TRBJ2-7, with D perhaps matching TRBD2 (5 bases). The CDR3 runs to 17 residues. In germline, CDR1 is SGHRS, CDR2 YFSETQ. V was cut by 2 bases and J by 2 bases, with 20 bases left in between. The CDR3 reads CASSFSGEISHAYEQYF. DNA for the CDR3: TGCGCCAGCAGCTTCTCCGGGGAAATCTCTCACGCCTACGAGCAGTACTTC.

As regards this clone: The identical CDR3 is also encoded by other nucleotide sequences in the sample. The gene calls are TRBV18 and TRBJ1-1; D is unclear. The germline V gene encodes CDR1 KGHSH and CDR2 LQKENI. Trimming took off 2 bases at V and 1 base at J, with 5 bases between the two ends. This CDR3 spans 13 amino acids. The CDR3 nucleotides read TGTGCCAGCTCACCAAGCTCGAACACTGAAGCTTTCTTT. Translated: CASSPSSNTEAFF.

The rearrangement uses TRBV4-2 and TRBJ2-5; 7 bases align to TRBD2. From germline, CDR1 is LGHNA and CDR2 YNFKEQ. This CDR3 contains 16 residues. V lost 0 bases to trimming and J lost 5 bases; unmatched junction nucleotides: 9. CDR3 DNA: TGTGCCAGCAGCCAAGAGGTGGCGGGAGAGGGGGAGACCCAGTACTTC. Translating it yields CASSQEVAGEGETQYF.

This chain joins TRBV15 and TRBJ1-2, with no clear D. This CDR3 is 16 amino acids long. The V and J ends lost 0 bases and 5 bases respectively, with 16 bases between them. The germline V gene encodes CDR1 LNHNV and CDR2 YYDKDF (reference sequence). CDR3: CATSRDLIVQAYGYTF. The CDR3 bases are TGTGCCACCAGCAGAGATTTGATAGTGCAGGCTTATGGCTACACCTTC.

The rearrangement links TRBV12-3 or TRBV12-4 to TRBJ1-1; D unclear. V was shortened by 6 bases and J by 1 base, with 9 bases between the two germline ends. The CDR3 extends over 13 amino acids. CDR3 DNA sequence: TGTGCCAGCAGGGGTACAGCGAACACTGAAGCTTTCTTT. Protein sequence: CASRGTANTEAFF.

J is TRBJ2-7 and V is TRBV6-2 or TRBV6-3; maybe TRBD1 (5 bases). V was pared by 6 bases and J by 1 base, with 13 bases between. Germline CDR1 reads MNHEY; CDR2 reads SVGEGT. The CDR3 has 14 residues. The CDR3, as DNA: TGTGCCAGCAGCCCGATCGACAGTTCCTACGAGCAGTACTTC. Amino acids: CASSPIDSSYEQYF.

This chain uses TRBV10-3 with TRBJ1-2; 7 bases map to TRBD1. Trimming at V came to 3 bases and at J to 2 bases, leaving 3 bases not matched to a gene. This CDR3 contains 14 residues. CDR1 and CDR2 (germline): ENHRY, SYGVKD. The chain's CDR3 is CAISDNRGNYGYTF. As DNA, the CDR3 is TGTGCCATCAGTGACAACAGGGGAAACTATGGCTACACCTTC.

The chain joins TRBV23-1 to TRBJ2-6; D possibly corresponds to TRBD2 (5 bases). TRBV23-1 is treated as an ORF (open reading frame) with a function not yet certain. Trimming left V 3 bases short and J 8 bases short, with 23 bases between. There are 18 residues in the CDR3. The CDR3 nucleotides read TGCGCCAGCAGTCACCGGCAGGAGGCTCCGGTGGGGTCCAACGTCCTGACTTTC. It specifies CASSHRQEAPVGSNVLTF.

The rearrangement joins TRBV9 to TRBJ2-7, with D possibly being TRBD1 (6 bases). Germline V gene lookup returns CDR1 SGDLS and CDR2 YYNGEE. This CDR3 has 15 amino acids. Between the trimmed V and J ends, which lost 0 bases and 1 base, there was a span of 11 bases. The CDR3 sequence: CASSVGDKMSYEQYF. The CDR3 nucleotides are TGTGCCAGCAGCGTAGGGGACAAGATGTCCTACGAGCAGTACTTC.

CDR3 residues: CASSLEDRDTGELFF. In nucleotides, the CDR3 is TGTGCCAGCAGTTTGGAGGACCGAGACACCGGGGAGCTGTTTTTT. V and J are TRBV6-5 and TRBJ2-2, with a possible D match to TRBD2 (5 bases). Germline lookup yields CDR1 MNHEY and CDR2 SVGAGI. Trimming cost V 4 bases and J 3 bases, with 12 bases left between them. CDR3 length: 15 amino acids.

The chain uses TRBV11-3 and TRBJ2-5, with no clear D. V shed 0 bases and J shed 2 bases, with 10 bases lying between them. The germline V gene encodes CDR1 SGHNT and CDR2 YENEEA. The CDR3 is 15 residues long. The CDR3 spells CASSLDWNSQETQYF. The CDR3 bases are TGTGCCAGCAGCTTAGATTGGAACAGTCAAGAGACCCAGTACTTC. Based on the CDR3 plus reference TRBV11-3 and TRBJ2-5, the full variable domain is EAGVVQSPRYKIIEKKQPVAFWCNPISGHNTLYWYLQNLGQGPELLIRYENEEAVDDSQLPKDRFSAERLKGVDSTLKIQPAELGDSAVYLCASSLDWNSQETQYFGPGTRLLVL.

A few counts support this clone. The V call is TRBV7-2, the J call TRBJ1-4, with 7 bases that match TRBD1. The germline CDR1 and CDR2 sequences are SGHTA and FQGNSA. With V trimmed by 5 bases and J by 8 bases, 11 bases remained unmatched. The CDR3 consists of 15 residues. The CDR3 here is CASSDQTAGGEKLFF. The DNA of the CDR3 is TGTGCCAGCAGCGACCAAACGGCAGGGGGGGAAAAACTGTTTTTT.

This sequence joins TRBV4-2 and TRBJ2-3, with unresolved D. V lost 1 base and J 2 bases, leaving 22 bases between the germline ends. CDR1 is LGHNA, CDR2 YNFKEQ, per germline. This CDR3 is built from 19 residues. The CDR3 region is CASSQGLRTYSLITDTQYF. As DNA, the CDR3 is TGTGCCAGCAGCCAAGGCTTACGAACCTACTCCCTTATCACAGATACGCAGTATTTT.

Concerning this clone: Germline is not matched at one junction end, which may reflect a read error. The chain is built from TRBV7-9 and TRBJ1-3; D gene unclear. Germline assignment: CDR1 SEHNR and CDR2 FQNEAQ (reference sequence). The CDR3 covers 12 residues. DNA of the CDR3: TGTGCCAGCAGCTTAGACGGAGGTTCGGCTTCTTTT. This encodes CASSLDGGSASF. Supplemented by reference TRBV7-9 and TRBJ1-3, the full variable domain reads DTGVSQNPRHKITKRGQNVTFRCDPISEHNRLYWYRQTLGQGPEFLTYFQNEAQLEKSRLLSDRFSAERPKGSFSTLEIQRTEQGDSAMYLCASSLDGGSASFGEGSWLTVV.

The V gene is TRBV4-1, the J gene TRBJ2-7; TRBD1 matches 12 bases. The CDR3 is 18 amino acids. From germline, CDR1 is MGHRA and CDR2 YSYEKL. Trimming took 0 bases from V and 2 from J; bases not matched to a gene: 8. CDR3 coding DNA: TGCGCCAGCAGCCAAGATAGGGGACAGGGGGCCTTGCCCTACGAGCAGTACTTC. Its translation is CASSQDRGQGALPYEQYF.

The chain links TRBV7-9 to TRBJ1-1, with 9 bases fitting TRBD1. The V and J ends lost 5 bases and 7 bases, in that order; junction bases with no gene match: 8. Germline CDR1 reads SEHNR; CDR2 reads FQNEAQ (reference sequence). The CDR3 length is 14 residues. CDR3 DNA: TGTGCCAGCAGCCTCCGGGACAGGGAGCTTGAAGCTTTCTTT. It encodes CASSLRDRELEAFF.

The chain is built from TRBV6-5 and TRBJ1-1; 8 nucleotides agree with TRBD1. Germline trimming cut 5 bases from V and 6 bases from J; bases unmatched to any gene: 8. The length of the CDR3 is 14 residues. Germline V gene sequence: CDR1 MNHEY, CDR2 SVGAGI. CDR3 sequence: CASSQGAKASEAFF. DNA for the CDR3: TGTGCCAGCAGTCAGGGGGCGAAGGCCTCTGAAGCTTTCTTT.

The chain uses TRBV6-6 and TRBJ1-2; 9 nucleotides match TRBD1. The CDR3 has 16 residues. Per the germline V gene, CDR1 is MNHNY and CDR2 is SVGAGI (reference sequence). Trimming took 3 bases from V and 2 from J; bases not matched to a gene: 7. The CDR3 is CASSYFGTGSNYGYTF. The CDR3 coding sequence is TGTGCCAGCAGTTATTTTGGGACAGGGTCGAACTATGGCTACACCTTC.